The next 4 T cell receptor beta chains were all read from a single sample in a study of T cells after yellow fever vaccination. TCRdb re-called the 5' RACE reads through MiXCR, storing one row per CDR3 protein. The table lists 200,000 to 250,000 distinct CDR3 sequences, 3.2% of them singletons, with 3.2% in the top ten. This specimen consisted of CD4+ T cells sorted from PBMCs, obtained 10 days after the yellow fever booster vaccination. Receptors were obtained from a man younger than 30 who received the YFV17D yellow fever vaccine.

This clonotype showed up just a few times. This chain uses TRBV6-1 with TRBJ1-5; D ambiguous. The CDR3 consists of 13 residues. In germline, CDR1 is MNHNS, CDR2 SASEGT. The germline V and J ends were trimmed by 1 base and 3 bases, with 4 bases remaining between them. In DNA form, the CDR3 reads TGTGCCAGCAGTGAAGGGTTCAATCAGCCCCAGCATTTT. Its protein is CASSEGFNQPQHF.

Many counts were recorded for this clonotype. The chain is built from TRBV5-1 and TRBJ1-3, with a possible D match to TRBD1 (5 bases). V lost 4 bases and J 3 bases, leaving 20 bases between the germline ends. Looked up from germline, CDR1 is SGHRS and CDR2 is YFSETQ. The CDR3 extends over 17 amino acids. The CDR3: CASSAPGLATGGNTIYF. Here the CDR3 DNA reads TGCGCCAGCAGCGCGCCGGGACTTGCGACGGGTGGAAACACCATATATTTT. The whole variable domain, remainder taken from reference TRBV5-1 and TRBJ1-3, is KAGVTQTPRYLIKTRGQQVTLSCSPISGHRSVSWYQQTPGQGLQFLFEYFSETQRNKGNFPGRFSGRQFSNSRSEMNVSTLELGDSALYLCASSAPGLATGGNTIYFGEGSWLTVV.

The table lists this clonotype with a few counts. The chain links TRBV14 to TRBJ1-2, with 7 bases identical to TRBD1. With 0 bases clipped from V and 4 bases from J, the junction kept 8 bases outside the gene matches. Germline V gives CDR1 SGHDN, CDR2 FVKESK. The CDR3 covers 16 residues. The CDR3 spells CASSQDLGQYSYGYTF. The DNA of the CDR3 is TGTGCCAGCAGCCAAGATCTGGGACAGTACTCCTATGGCTACACCTTC.

The gene calls are TRBV5-1 and TRBJ2-3, with a weak D call TRBD2 (6 bases). The CDR3 covers 13 residues. V shed 6 bases and J shed 3 bases, with 11 bases lying between them. Germline CDR1 SGHRS, CDR2 YFSETQ. The CDR3 here is CASTLGGTDTQYF. As DNA, the CDR3 is TGCGCCAGCACCCTTGGGGGGACAGATACGCAGTATTTT.